The following is a T cell receptor (beta chain) sequence with its context. Using immunoSEQ multiplex PCR, the repertoire was profiled, and TCRdb retains in-frame clones only, with some absent. This sample has about 270,000 clones, with less than 95% found just once. This sample was taken from a study of blood T cell repertoires in COVID-19. Study summary: Sites across the United States, Italy and Spain contributed samples from acute and convalescent COVID-19.

This clonotype was obtained from a man aged 35 to 55 who had been exposed to COVID-19. Sample: PBMCs or T cells enriched from blood (not recorded which).

The CDR3 sequence: CASSLARQGDTIYF. The CDR3, as DNA: TGCGCCAGCAGCTTGGCCAGGCAAGGGGACACCATATATTTT. This chain connects TRBV5-1 to TRBJ1-3, with D possibly matching TRBD1 (5 bases). The CDR3 has 14 amino acids. CDR1 and CDR2 (germline): SGHRS, YFSETQ. V lost 0 bases and J 8 bases, leaving 12 bases between the germline ends.